This T cell receptor beta chain was captured by sequencing in a study of PD-1 and CTLA-4 blockade in melanoma. Measured with immunoSEQ multiplex PCR; TCRdb has only the in-frame clones, and not every one. The repertoire includes 20,000 to 25,000 clones, approximately 90% of them detected once, and 7.8% sits in the top ten. The CDR3 totals 12 residues. Trimming left V 5 bases short and J 5 bases short, with 8 bases between. Germline assignment: CDR1 MDHEN and CDR2 SYDVKM. The sequencing used CD8+ T cells from peripheral blood, collected before anti-PD-1 treatment. The genes are TRBV28 and TRBJ2-3; D is possibly TRBD1 (5 bases). The receptor's source is a human donor with melanoma. Here the CDR3 reads CASSPQGDTQYF. CDR3 bases: TGTGCCAGCAGTCCCCAGGGAGATACGCAGTATTTT.